This record covers a single T cell receptor (beta chain). There is no known antigen for this receptor. Base qualities are not recorded, but no much larger clone differs from it by a single base. From a lookup of the germline V gene (reference sequence), CDR1 and CDR2 are LNHDA and SQIVND. The germline V and J ends show losses of 5 bases and 5 bases respectively, and no gene match explains 17 bases of the junction. Including cysteine and phenylalanine, the CDR3 has 17 amino acids. CDR3 DNA is the only sequence kept; it has 51 bases, read in frame from the first base. In the prospective study, participants were about 18 to 90 years old, resided in under 30 geographic areas of the United States, and were enrolled through a virtual design. To assign participants to cohorts, the prospective study relied on clinical history that participants themselves reported in a screening survey and a study questionnaire. ImmuneRACE Cohort 3 recovered participants were defined by two consecutive negative NP/OP PCR tests, healthcare professional clearance, or symptom resolution. Mobile phlebotomists in the prospective study collected whole blood, serum and a nasopharyngeal or oropharyngeal swab from every participant. Prospective study participants could optionally give additional blood draws and questionnaires over an approximately 2-month period. Before DNA extraction, prospective study blood samples were shipped either frozen or at room temperature.

The data belong to a study of blood T cell repertoires in COVID-19 (dated by TCRdb to about 2020). About the investigation overall: Collaborator samples came from the United States, Italy and Spain and covered acute and convalescent phases of COVID-19. The prospective study material was composed of cDNA or gDNA derived from T cells, B-cell-depleted T cells, or PBMCs. Deeply sampled blood TCRbeta repertoires from subjects exposed to, actively infected with, or recovered from COVID-19 were included in the dataset. A freely available public database, intended as a resource for researchers studying the immune response to SARS-CoV-2, is where the repertoires were released. Samples came from the ongoing ImmuneRACE study (first 160 participants) plus 1,254 subjects from 6 global collaborators. Sample metadata almost always included a de-identified subject ID, COVID-19 status, age in years and sex. Where available, HLA class I and class II types were obtained from metadata supplied by the sample provider rather than from assay-based typing. The study at large found these results: How much clinical and demographic metadata was included differed by source and by participant, and the metadata was provided uncurated.

TCRbeta CDR3 regions were amplified from genomic DNA by means of the immunoSEQ Assay, a bias-controlled multiplex PCR. In the original analysis: The number of nucleated cells in each sample was estimated by amplification of reference gene primers within the assay. Sequence reads were collapsed and filtered to measure the absolute abundance of every unique TCRbeta CDR3 rearrangement. Productive Simpson clonality was computed per sample as the square root of Simpson's diversity index over productive rearrangements. TCRdb limited this immuneACCESS table to in-frame rearrangements with V and J called. A share of clones is missing; checked studies link under half to unresolved V genes, and the rest is unexplained. V, J and clone size reflect that table, while D and trimming were determined from the DNA. The sample records fewer than 250,000 clones, approximately 88% of which are singletons. The ten largest clonotypes hold around 8.4% of the sample.

Specimen: PBMCs or T cells enriched from blood (not recorded which). This receptor was obtained from a woman aged 18 to 35 who had recovered from COVID-19. The V and J genes are TRBV19 and TRBJ1-1, with TRBD1 identical over 7 junction bases. CDR3 region: CASSLREGTGAKTEAFF. Read as DNA, the sequence is TGTGCCAGTAGTCTACGGGAGGGAACAGGGGCGAAGACTGAAGCTTTCTTT.